Listed below are T cell receptor beta chains from one sample, sequenced in a study of cytomegalovirus exposure and HLA in healthy donors. TCRdb's copy holds only in-frame clones and misses some; the assay was immunoSEQ multiplex PCR. The data contain about 130,000 clones, 80% of them singletons. The sample was PBMCs. The receptors derive from a man in his thirties or forties in good health and CMV-seronegative. Both conserved end residues are part of each CDR3. Each record gives: J gene, V gene, CDR3 protein.

TRBJ2-3 | TRBV5-1 | CASSLPKQDLTDTQYF
TRBJ2-7 | TRBV5-6 | CASSEGSRGAYEQYF
TRBJ2-7 | TRBV27 | CASSPSIDEQYF
TRBJ2-6 | TRBV18 | CASSPDRGSGANVLTF
TRBJ1-6 | TRBV25-1 | CASSEETGRNSPLHF
TRBJ2-7 | TRBV6-5 | CASRRTGLSYEQYF
TRBJ1-1 | TRBV7-2 | CASSVSTGGVNTEAFF
TRBJ2-2 | TRBV29-1 | CSVEPGMDGELFF
TRBJ1-1 | TRBV6-5 | CASSYPGGRQEAFF
TRBJ1-4 | TRBV19 | CASSMFRVKNEKLFF
TRBJ2-2 | TRBV28 | CASRGLEAGGGELFF
. | TRBV6-6 | CASSYGRGSNEQYF
TRBJ1-1 | TRBV6-5 | CASSRGQTNTEAFF
TRBJ2-3 | TRBV5-1 | CASSVRDTQYF
TRBJ1-1 | TRBV2 | CASSGGTGAGAEAFF
TRBJ2-7 | TRBV27 | CASRAGTSGTYEQYF
TRBJ2-1 | TRBV6-6 | CASSLGLERYNEQFF
TRBJ1-1 | TRBV14 | CASSLRQPLKNTEAFF
TRBJ2-5 | TRBV5-1 | CASSFTGGVETQYF
TRBJ2-5 | TRBV6-1 | CASSEARPWAQETQYF
TRBJ2-2 | TRBV7-2 | CASRYYGTGLNTGELFF
TRBJ2-3 | TRBV7-9 | CASSSGADTQYF
TRBJ1-4 | TRBV7-9 | CASSLGGFNEKLFF
TRBJ2-3 | TRBV5-1 | CASSLLQGTDTQYF
TRBJ2-2 | TRBV6-5 | CASRAPLNTGELFF
TRBJ1-6 | TRBV6-6 | CASRTGQGVSPLHF
TRBJ1-3 | TRBV9 | CASSSYSLSSGNTIYF
TRBJ2-3 | TRBV27 | CASSSPGGNTQYF
TRBJ2-7 | TRBV7-9 | CASSDRTYEQYF
TRBJ2-7 | TRBV5-1 | CASASLAGGTYGQYF
TRBJ2-2 | TRBV5-1 | CASSLVSGANTGELFF
TRBJ2-7 | TRBV12-1 | CASSRDRGPYEQYF
TRBJ1-3 | TRBV7-2 | CASSRVHGDTIYF
TRBJ1-1 | TRBV7-2 | CASSRGQGGSMNTEAFF
TRBJ2-7 | TRBV6-1 | CASPPGALPSYEQYF
TRBJ1-1 | TRBV16 | CASSQSGGAWTEAFF
TRBJ2-1 | TRBV5-8 | CASSPGQGSYNEQFF
TRBJ1-2 | TRBV4-3 | CASSQGQGGYGYTF
TRBJ2-3 | TRBV28 | CASSSILATQYF
TRBJ2-3 | TRBV7-6 | CASSPDSADRSSTDTQYF
TRBJ1-6 | TRBV4-3 | CASSQLRGSPLHF
TRBJ2-3 | TRBV4-3 | CASSSSGQGITDTQYF
TRBJ1-3 | TRBV28 | CASSTRPGRSGNTIYF
TRBJ1-3 | TRBV19 | CASSIEGNTIYF
TRBJ2-3 | TRBV27 | CASSEDRLAGSTDTQYF
TRBJ2-2 | TRBV7-2 | CASSLVSGELFF
TRBJ2-7 | TRBV7-6 | CASSSGGREHEQYF
TRBJ1-5 | TRBV27 | CASSYGPFNQPQHF
TRBJ2-7 | TRBV27 | CASSLFPGEQYF
TRBJ2-5 | TRBV9 | CASSVTTSGGEETQYF
TRBJ1-4 | TRBV25-1 | CASTAGQGHEKLFF
TRBJ1-5 | TRBV18 | CASSPRGHDNQPQHF
TRBJ1-1 | TRBV19 | CASSMGASYTEAFF
TRBJ2-7 | TRBV5-4 | CASSLGLPLAGDPYEQYF
TRBJ1-1 | TRBV5-6 | CASSISPGQGDTEAFF
TRBJ2-7 | TRBV6-1 | CASSELAVPYEQYF
TRBJ1-1 | TRBV29-1 | CSVDIGSSTEAFF
TRBJ2-5 | TRBV29-1 | CSVAGTSGQETQYF